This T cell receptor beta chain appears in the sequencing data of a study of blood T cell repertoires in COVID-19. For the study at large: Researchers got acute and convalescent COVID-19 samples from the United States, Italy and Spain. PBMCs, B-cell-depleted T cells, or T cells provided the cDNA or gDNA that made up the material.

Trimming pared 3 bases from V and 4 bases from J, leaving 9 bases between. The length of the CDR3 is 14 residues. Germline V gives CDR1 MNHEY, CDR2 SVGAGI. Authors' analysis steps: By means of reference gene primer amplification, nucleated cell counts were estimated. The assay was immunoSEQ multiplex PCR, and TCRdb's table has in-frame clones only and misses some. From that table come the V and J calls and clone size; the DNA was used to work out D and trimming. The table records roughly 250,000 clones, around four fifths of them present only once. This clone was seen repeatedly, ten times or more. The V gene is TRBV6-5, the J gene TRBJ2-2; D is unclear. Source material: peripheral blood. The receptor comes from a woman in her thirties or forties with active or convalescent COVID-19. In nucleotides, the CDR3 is TGTGCCAGCAGTTATATGGAGAGCACCGGGGAGCTGTTTTTT. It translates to CASSYMESTGELFF.